A single sample gave rise to the 6 T cell receptor beta chains below, sequenced in a study of CXCR3-negative and CXCR3-positive naive CD8 T cells. These receptors are not linked to any known antigen. General observations from the study: Against CXCR3-negative naive cells, CXCR3-positive naive cells showed more hydrophobic TRB CDR3s.

The libraries of TRB cDNA were constructed through 5' RACE using UMI labels. No DNA is given; TCRdb re-called the 5' RACE reads and lists each CDR3 protein once. With some 140,000 distinct CDR3 sequences in the sample, the ten largest clones hold 0.4% to 0.5%. The sample was naive CXCR3+ CD8+ T cells from blood. Regarding subset: CD45RO-CCR7+CD27+CD95- naive CD8+ T cells expressing CXCR3 (TNR3+). These TCRs come from a human donor in good health. Some clones in this sample may be carry-over from other donors' samples.

This rearrangement joins TRBV24-1 to TRBJ2-1; TCRdb's D gene call, TRBD2, goes unchecked for lack of DNA. The CDR3 is 16 amino acids. Germline assignment: CDR1 KGHDR and CDR2 SFDVKD. The CDR3 loop reads CATSDSRLAGVSEQFF.

This chain joins TRBV29-1 and TRBJ2-1; with no DNA, the TCRdb D assignment of TRBD2 cannot be verified. Germline assignment: CDR1 SQVTM and CDR2 ANQGSEA. The CDR3 extends over 17 amino acids. The CDR3 here is CSVERVGEETTYNEPFF.

The V call is TRBV4-3, the J call TRBJ2-2; as DNA is missing, the TRBD1 call by TCRdb cannot be tested. The CDR3 covers 14 residues. From germline, CDR1 is LGHNA and CDR2 YSLEER. The CDR3 reads CASSQVRAAGELFF.

The chain employs TRBV29-1 and TRBJ1-2; TCRdb's assignment of TRBD1 cannot be checked, as there is no DNA. This CDR3 has 16 amino acids. Germline V gene sequence: CDR1 SQVTM, CDR2 ANQGSEA. CDR3: CSVESRGQGIGYGYTF.

This CDR3 is CASQLGTGGTDTQYF. The chain uses TRBV19 and TRBJ2-3; the TCRdb D gene call, TRBD1, has no DNA to confirm it. CDR3 length equals 15 residues. Germline assignment: CDR1 LNHDA and CDR2 SQIVND (reference sequence).

The chain has TRBV2 and TRBJ1-4. The CDR3 covers 15 residues. Germline CDR1 SNHLY, CDR2 FYNNEI. CDR3 region: CASSAEERVNEKLFF.